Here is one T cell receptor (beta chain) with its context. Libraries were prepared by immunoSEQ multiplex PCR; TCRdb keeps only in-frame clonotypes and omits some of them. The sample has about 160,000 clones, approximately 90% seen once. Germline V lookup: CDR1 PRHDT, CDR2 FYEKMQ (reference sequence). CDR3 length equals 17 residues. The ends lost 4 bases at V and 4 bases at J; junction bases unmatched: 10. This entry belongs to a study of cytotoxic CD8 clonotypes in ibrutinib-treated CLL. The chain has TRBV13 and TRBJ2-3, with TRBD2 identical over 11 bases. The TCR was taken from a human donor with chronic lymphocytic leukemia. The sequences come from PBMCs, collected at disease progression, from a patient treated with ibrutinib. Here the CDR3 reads CASSWLTSGMRADTQYF. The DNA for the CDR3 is TGTGCCAGCAGCTGGCTGACTAGCGGGATGAGAGCAGATACGCAGTATTTT. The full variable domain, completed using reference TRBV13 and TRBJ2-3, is AAGVIQSPRHLIKEKRETATLKCYPIPRHDTVYWYQQGPGQDPQFLISFYEKMQSDKGSIPDRFSAQQFSDYHSELNMSSLELGDSALYFCASSWLTSGMRADTQYFGPGTRLTVL.